The present entry profiles one T cell receptor beta chain with its context. Its cognate antigen has yet to be identified. Within one base of it there is no much larger clone, and no base qualities were kept. The data are from a study of beta chain features in type 1 diabetes (dated by TCRdb to 2016 to 2019). Notes on the research overall: Mean age, gender distribution, total cell number and subset yield did not differ between patients and healthy donors. Regulatory and stem cell-like memory subsets were obtained from only 8 patients and roughly 8 healthy donors, while naive and central memory subsets were obtained from all 28 donors. In the study, recently diagnosed type 1 diabetes patients and matched healthy donors were compared on the TCRB repertoires of their sorted circulating CD4+ T cell subsets. A total of over 95,000,000 sorted cells were examined across all samples, and RNA yield correlated strongly with the number of cells per subset. Paper-wide results and their limitations: A moderate but significant shortening of TCRB CDR3 length was observed in type 1 diabetes patients in all four CD4+ subsets. Because cDNA was sequenced instead of genomic DNA, highly expressing activated cells could be over-represented, though the groups showed no difference in activation or CD3 levels. Because small numbers of individuals were included in the HLA sub-analyses, any influence of HLA type on TCRB rearrangement was left unresolved. Naive, central memory and regulatory TCRB repertoires appeared to be more alike among patients than among healthy donors. Fewer insertions and more nucleotide deletions at VDJ recombination sites were observed in patients with type 1 diabetes, implying thymic rearrangement abnormalities. PCR may preferentially amplify shorter templates, but because patient and control samples were amplified and corrected together, any resulting skew would affect both groups equally.

From each donor, a single peripheral blood sample of roughly 0.11 L on average was drawn into heparinised tubes. A BD FACSAria II and a panel including CD45RO, CCR7, CD25, CD127, CD95 and CD27 were used to sort naive, central memory, regulatory and stem cell-like memory CD4+ T cells. A purity above 95% was achieved for all sorted populations. PBMCs were isolated right away by Lymphoprep density gradient centrifugation and were stained directly, without culture. So that batch effects would be minimized, each experiment stained and sorted samples in pairs, pairing one healthy donor with one patient. The entire amount of isolated RNA was reverse transcribed using the High Capacity cDNA Reverse Transcription Kit, so the sequenced TCRB transcripts were expressed ones. Deep immunoSEQ sequencing was applied to naive, central memory and regulatory T cell samples, giving an average of roughly 3.6 million total reads per sample. Sorted cells were lysed in RLT buffer and RNA was extracted with DNase-treated RNeasy Micro or Mini kits, depending on cell number. To prevent cross-contamination, every cell subset was processed on its own, while patient and healthy donor samples were processed together. TCRB sequences were amplified from cDNA with the immunoSEQ multiplex PCR, producing 87-bp fragments spanning the CDR3 region. The amplicons were sequenced using the Illumina HiSeq platform. The study's processing was this. PCR bias was corrected computationally using synthetic template baselines, and reads within Hamming distance 2 were collapsed, with unmergeable singletons discarded. Reads were aligned to IMGT to assign V, D and J genes, CDR3 length, and insertions or deletions at six rearrangement sites. Within each subset, clonotype counts were normalized to sorted cell number, after which true diversity and Gini coefficients were computed with the tcR R package. The overlap coefficient, calculated on TCRB nucleotide sequences, was used to quantify repertoire sharing. TCRdb retrieved this table from immuneACCESS and kept in-frame rearrangements only. Not all clones are present; in checked studies, unresolved V genes account for under half, and no reason is known for the remainder. That table supplies the V and J calls and clone size; D and trimming were determined from the DNA. The sample table shows about 150,000 clones, and almost 8% are seen once. The biggest ten clones account for around 0.5% of the sample.

V was cut back by 2 bases and J by 4 bases, leaving a gap of 15 bases between them. CDR1 KGHSH and CDR2 LQKENI were looked up in the germline V gene. The CDR3 sequence holds 15 residues, the cysteine and phenylalanine included. The entry retains the CDR3 DNA only, 45 bases that are in frame from base 1. This TCR came from a man in his late teens or twenties with type 1 diabetes. The sequencing input was central memory CD4+ T cells from blood. The chain uses TRBV18 and TRBJ2-7, and perhaps TRBD2 as D gene, on 6 matching bases. The CDR3 here reads CASSPSRDGFYEQYF. The sequenced DNA is TGTGCCAGCTCACCATCGCGGGACGGATTTTACGAGCAGTACTTC.